This T cell receptor (beta chain) is drawn from a study of cytomegalovirus exposure and HLA in healthy donors. Regarding the study as a whole: Cytomegalovirus-associated status was assigned to approximately 160 TCR beta chains.

The germline CDR1 and CDR2 sequences are SQVTM and ANQGSEA. The CDR3 covers 14 residues. Trimming stripped 4 bases from V and 11 bases from J, with 21 bases between. The repertoire was sequenced with immunoSEQ multiplex PCR; TCRdb's copy has only in-frame clones and lacks some. The sample yields around 150,000 clones, roughly nine tenths seen once. Points on this clone: Its antigen is as yet unknown.

This clonotype was sampled from a woman aged 25 to 39 in good health and CMV-seronegative. Sequencing was carried out using PBMCs. The rearrangement links TRBV29-1 to TRBJ1-5, with D maybe TRBD1 (5 bases). CDR3: CSVATGTGGVAQHF. CDR3 nucleotide sequence: TGCAGCGTTGCCACCGGGACGGGAGGTGTCGCCCAGCATTTT.